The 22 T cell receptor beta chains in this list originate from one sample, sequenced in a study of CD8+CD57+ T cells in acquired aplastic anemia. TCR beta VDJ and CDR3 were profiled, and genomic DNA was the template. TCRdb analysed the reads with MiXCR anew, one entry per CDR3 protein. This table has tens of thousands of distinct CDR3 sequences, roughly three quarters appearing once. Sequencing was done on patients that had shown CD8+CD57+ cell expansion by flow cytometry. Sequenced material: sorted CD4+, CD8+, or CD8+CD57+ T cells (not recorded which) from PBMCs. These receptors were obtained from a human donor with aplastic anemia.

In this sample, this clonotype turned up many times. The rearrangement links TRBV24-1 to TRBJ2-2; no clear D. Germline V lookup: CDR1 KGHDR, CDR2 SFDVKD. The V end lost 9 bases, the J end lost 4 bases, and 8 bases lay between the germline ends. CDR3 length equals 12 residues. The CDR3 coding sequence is TGTGCCACCGGCTCAGTCACCGGGGAGCTGTTTTTT. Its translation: CATGSVTGELFF.

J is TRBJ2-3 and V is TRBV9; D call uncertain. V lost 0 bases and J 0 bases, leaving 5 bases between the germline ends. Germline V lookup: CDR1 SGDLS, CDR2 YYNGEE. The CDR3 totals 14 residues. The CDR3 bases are TGTGCCAGCAGCGTAGCCAGAAGCACAGATACGCAGTATTTT. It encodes CASSVARSTDTQYF.

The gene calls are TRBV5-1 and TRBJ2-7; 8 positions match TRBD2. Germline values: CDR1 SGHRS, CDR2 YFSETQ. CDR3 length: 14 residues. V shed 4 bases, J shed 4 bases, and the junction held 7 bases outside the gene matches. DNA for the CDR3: TGCGCCAGCAGCGGGGAGCGGGGGCGGTACGAGCAGTACTTC. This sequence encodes CASSGERGRYEQYF.

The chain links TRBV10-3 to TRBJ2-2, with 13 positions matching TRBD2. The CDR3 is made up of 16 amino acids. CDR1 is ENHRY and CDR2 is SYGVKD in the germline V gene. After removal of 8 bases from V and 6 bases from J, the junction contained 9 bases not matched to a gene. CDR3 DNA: TGTGCCATCTCGGCGGGACTAGCGGGATGGGCCGGGGAGCTGTTTTTT. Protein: CAISAGLAGWAGELFF.

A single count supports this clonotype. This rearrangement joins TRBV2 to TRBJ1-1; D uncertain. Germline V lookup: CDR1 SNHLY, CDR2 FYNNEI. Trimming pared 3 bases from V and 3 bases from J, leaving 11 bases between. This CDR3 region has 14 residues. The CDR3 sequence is CASSDGVEDTEAFF. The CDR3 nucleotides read TGTGCCAGCAGTGACGGGGTAGAGGACACTGAAGCTTTCTTT.

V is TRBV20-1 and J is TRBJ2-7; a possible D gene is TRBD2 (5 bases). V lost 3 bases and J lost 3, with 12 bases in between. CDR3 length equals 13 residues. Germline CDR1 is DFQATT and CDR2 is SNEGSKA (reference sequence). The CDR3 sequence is CSASADGIYEQYF. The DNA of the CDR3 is TGCAGTGCTAGTGCGGACGGGATCTACGAGCAGTACTTC.

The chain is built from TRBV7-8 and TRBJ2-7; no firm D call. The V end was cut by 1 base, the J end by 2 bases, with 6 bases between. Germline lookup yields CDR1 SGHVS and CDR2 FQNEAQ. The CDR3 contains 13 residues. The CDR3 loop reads CASSLGHPYEQYF. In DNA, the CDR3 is TGTGCCAGCAGCTTAGGTCATCCCTACGAGCAGTACTTC.

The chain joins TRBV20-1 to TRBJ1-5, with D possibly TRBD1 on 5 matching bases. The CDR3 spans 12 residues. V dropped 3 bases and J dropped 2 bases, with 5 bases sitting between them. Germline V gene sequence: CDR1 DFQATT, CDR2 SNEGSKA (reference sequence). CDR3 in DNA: TGCAGTGCTAGGGGGGGCAATCAGCCCCAGCATTTT. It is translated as CSARGGNQPQHF.

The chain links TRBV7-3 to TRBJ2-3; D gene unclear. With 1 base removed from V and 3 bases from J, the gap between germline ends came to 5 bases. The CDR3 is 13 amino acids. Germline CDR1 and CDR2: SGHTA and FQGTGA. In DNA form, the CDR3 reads TGTGCCAGCAGCTTAAGACCAACAGATACGCAGTATTTT. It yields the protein CASSLRPTDTQYF.

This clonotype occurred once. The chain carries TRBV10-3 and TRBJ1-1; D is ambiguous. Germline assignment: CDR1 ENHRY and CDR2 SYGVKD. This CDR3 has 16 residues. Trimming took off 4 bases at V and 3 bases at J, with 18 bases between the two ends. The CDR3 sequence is CAISGWTARFHTEAFF. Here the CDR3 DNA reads TGTGCCATCAGTGGGTGGACGGCCAGATTCCACACTGAAGCTTTCTTT.

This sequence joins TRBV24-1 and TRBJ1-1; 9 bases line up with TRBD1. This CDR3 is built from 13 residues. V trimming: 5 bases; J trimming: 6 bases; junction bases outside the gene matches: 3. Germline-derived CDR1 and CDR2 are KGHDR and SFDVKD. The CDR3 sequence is CATSATGGAEAFF. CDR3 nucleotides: TGTGCCACCAGTGCAACAGGGGGCGCTGAAGCTTTCTTT.

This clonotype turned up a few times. CDR3 in amino acids: CSARWGRINEKLFF. CDR3 nucleotides: TGCAGCGCGAGGTGGGGACGGATTAATGAAAAACTGTTTTTT. The chain employs TRBV29-1 and TRBJ1-4, with a tentative D call TRBD1 (5 bases). Trimming shortened V by 7 bases and J by 4 bases, and 16 bases separated the two germline ends. The CDR3 consists of 14 residues. The V gene's germline CDR1 is SQVTM and CDR2 ANQGSEA.

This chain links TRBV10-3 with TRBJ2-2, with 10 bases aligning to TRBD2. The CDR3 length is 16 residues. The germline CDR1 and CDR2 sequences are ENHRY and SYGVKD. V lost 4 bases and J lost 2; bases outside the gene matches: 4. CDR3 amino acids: CAISAGLAVNTGELFF. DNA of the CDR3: TGTGCCATCAGTGCAGGACTAGCGGTTAACACCGGGGAGCTGTTTTTT.

For the CDR3, the DNA is TGCAGTGCGAGTAGACAGGAGAGCTCCTATAATTCACCCCTCCACTTT. Its translation: CSASRQESSYNSPLHF. The chain recombines TRBV20-1 with TRBJ1-6; a weak D match, TRBD1 (6 bases). V lost 6 bases and J 0 bases, leaving 15 bases between the germline ends. This CDR3 has 16 residues. The germline V gene has CDR1 DFQATT and CDR2 SNEGSKA (reference sequence).

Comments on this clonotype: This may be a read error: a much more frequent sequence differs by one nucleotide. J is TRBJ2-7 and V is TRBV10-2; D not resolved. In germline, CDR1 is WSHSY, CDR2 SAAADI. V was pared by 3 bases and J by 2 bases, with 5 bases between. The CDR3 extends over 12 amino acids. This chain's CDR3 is CASSDYPYEQYF. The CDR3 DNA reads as TGCGCCAGCAGTGACTACCCCTACGAGCAGTACTTC.

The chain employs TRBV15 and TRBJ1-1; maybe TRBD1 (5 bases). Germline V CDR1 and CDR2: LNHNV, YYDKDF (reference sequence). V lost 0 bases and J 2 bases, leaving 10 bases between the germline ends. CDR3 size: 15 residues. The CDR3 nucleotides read TGTGCCACCAGCAGAGATGAGACAGCTAACACTGAAGCTTTCTTT. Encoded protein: CATSRDETANTEAFF.

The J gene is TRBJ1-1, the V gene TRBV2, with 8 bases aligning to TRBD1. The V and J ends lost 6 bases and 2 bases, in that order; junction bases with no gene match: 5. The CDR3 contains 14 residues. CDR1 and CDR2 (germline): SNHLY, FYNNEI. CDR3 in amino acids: CASSTDRANTEAFF. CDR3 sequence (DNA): TGTGCCAGCAGCACGGACAGGGCCAACACTGAAGCTTTCTTT.

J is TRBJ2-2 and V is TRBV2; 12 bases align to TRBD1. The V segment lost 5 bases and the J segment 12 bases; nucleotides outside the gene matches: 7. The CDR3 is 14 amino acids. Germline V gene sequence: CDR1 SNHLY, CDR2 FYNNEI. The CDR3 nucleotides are TGTGCCAGCAGTCCGGGACAGGGGGCTGTTAAGCTGTTTTTT. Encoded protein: CASSPGQGAVKLFF.

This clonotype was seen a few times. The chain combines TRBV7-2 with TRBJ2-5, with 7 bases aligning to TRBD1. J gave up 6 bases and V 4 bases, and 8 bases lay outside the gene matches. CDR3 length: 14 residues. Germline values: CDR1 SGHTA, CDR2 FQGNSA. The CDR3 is CASSSRQGGKTQYF. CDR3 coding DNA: TGTGCCAGCAGCTCAAGACAGGGTGGGAAGACCCAGTACTTC.

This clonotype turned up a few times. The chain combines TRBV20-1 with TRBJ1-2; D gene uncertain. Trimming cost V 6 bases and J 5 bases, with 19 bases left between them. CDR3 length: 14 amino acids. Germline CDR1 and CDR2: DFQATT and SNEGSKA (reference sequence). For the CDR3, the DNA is TGCAGTGCCAAAGGGCCCGCCTCTTTATATGGCTACACCTTC. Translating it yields CSAKGPASLYGYTF.

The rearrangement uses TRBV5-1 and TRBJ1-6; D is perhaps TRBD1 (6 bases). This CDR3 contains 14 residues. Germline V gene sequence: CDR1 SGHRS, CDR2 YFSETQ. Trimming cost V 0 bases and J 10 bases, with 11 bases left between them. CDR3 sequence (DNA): TGCGCCAGCAGCTTGGGGCAGGGGATATCACCCCTCCACTTT. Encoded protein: CASSLGQGISPLHF.

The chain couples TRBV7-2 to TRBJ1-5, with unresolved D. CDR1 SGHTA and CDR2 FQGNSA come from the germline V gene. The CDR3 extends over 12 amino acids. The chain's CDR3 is CAKDTDNQPQHF. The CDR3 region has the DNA TGTGCTAAAGACACGGACAATCAGCCCCAGCATTTT.